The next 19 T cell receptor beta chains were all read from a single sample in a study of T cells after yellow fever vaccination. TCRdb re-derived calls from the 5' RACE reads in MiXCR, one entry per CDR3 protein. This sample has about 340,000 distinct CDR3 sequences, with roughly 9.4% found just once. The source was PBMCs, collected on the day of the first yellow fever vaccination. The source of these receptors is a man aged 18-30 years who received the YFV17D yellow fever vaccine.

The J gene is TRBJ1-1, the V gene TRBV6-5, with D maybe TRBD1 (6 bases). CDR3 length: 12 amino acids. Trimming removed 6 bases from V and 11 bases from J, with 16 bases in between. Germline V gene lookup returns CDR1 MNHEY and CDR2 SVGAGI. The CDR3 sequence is CASRRSQGAAFF. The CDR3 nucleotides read TGTGCCAGCAGGCGATCACAGGGCGCGGCTTTCTTT.

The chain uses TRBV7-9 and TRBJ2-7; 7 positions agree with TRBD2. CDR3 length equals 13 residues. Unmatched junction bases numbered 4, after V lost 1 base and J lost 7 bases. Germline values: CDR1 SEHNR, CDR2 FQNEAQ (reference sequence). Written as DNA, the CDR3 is TGTGCCAGCAGCTTAGGCGGGGGTATGGAGCAGTACGTC. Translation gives CASSLGGGMEQYV.

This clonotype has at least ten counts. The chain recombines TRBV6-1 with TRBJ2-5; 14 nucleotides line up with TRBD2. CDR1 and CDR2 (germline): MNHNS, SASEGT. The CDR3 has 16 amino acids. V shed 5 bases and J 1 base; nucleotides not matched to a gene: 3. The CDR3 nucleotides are TGTGCCAGCAGTCCTGGACTAGCGGGGGGCCAAGAGACCCAGTACTTC. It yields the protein CASSPGLAGGQETQYF.

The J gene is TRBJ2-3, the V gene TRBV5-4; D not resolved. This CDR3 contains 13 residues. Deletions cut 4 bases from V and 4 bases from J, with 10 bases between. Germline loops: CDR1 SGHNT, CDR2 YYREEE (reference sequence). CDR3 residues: CASSRPSSDTQYF. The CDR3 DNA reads TGTGCCAGCAGCCGGCCATCGTCAGATACGCAGTATTTT.

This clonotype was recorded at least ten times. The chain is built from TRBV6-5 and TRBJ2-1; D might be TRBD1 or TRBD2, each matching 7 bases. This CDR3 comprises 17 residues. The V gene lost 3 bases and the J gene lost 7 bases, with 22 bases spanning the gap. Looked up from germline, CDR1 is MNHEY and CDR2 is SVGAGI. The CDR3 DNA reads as TGTGCCAGCAGTTATACCTCCGGGGGGCCCAGGGGGAATGAGCAGTTCTTC. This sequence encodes CASSYTSGGPRGNEQFF.

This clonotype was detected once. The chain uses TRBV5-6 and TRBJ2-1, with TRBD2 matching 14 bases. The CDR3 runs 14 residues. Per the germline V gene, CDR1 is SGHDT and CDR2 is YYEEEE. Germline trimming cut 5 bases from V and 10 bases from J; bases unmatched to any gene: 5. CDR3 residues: CASRTSGGAWEQFF. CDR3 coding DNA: TGTGCCAGCAGGACTAGCGGGGGGGCCTGGGAGCAGTTCTTC.

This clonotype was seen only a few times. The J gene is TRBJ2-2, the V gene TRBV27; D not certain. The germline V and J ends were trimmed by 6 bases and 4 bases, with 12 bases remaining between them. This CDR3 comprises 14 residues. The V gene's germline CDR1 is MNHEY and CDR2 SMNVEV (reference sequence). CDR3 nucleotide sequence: TGTGCCAGCAGCCCCCGTGACACCACCGGGGAGCTGTTTTTT. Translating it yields CASSPRDTTGELFF.

The CDR3 loop reads CASSLAQGGQPQHF. The CDR3 bases are TGCGCCAGCAGCTTAGCCCAGGGCGGTCAGCCCCAGCATTTT. The chain couples TRBV5-1 to TRBJ1-5; possibly TRBD1 for D (5 bases). The V gene's germline CDR1 is SGHRS and CDR2 YFSETQ. The ends were cut back, 2 bases at V and 6 bases at J, with 12 bases in the middle. This CDR3 has 14 amino acids.

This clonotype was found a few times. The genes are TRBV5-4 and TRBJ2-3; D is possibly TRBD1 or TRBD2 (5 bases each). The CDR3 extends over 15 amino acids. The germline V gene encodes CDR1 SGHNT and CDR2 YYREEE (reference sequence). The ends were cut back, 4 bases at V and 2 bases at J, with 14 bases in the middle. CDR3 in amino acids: CASSLRDRYTDTQYF. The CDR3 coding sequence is TGTGCCAGCAGCCTCCGGGACCGATACACAGATACGCAGTATTTT.

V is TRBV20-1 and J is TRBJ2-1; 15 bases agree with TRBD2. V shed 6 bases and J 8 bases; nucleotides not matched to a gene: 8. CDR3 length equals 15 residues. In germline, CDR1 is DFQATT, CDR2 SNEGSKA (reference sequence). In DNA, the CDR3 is TGCAGTGCGTCCGAGCGGACTAGCGGGGGGGATGAGCAGTTCTTC. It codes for CSASERTSGGDEQFF.

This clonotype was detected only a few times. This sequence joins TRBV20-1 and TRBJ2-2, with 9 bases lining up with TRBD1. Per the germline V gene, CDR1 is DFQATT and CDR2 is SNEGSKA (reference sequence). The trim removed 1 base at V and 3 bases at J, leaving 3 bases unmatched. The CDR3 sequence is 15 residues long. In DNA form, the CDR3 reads TGCAGTGCTAGAGGGACAGGGGTACACACCGGGGAGCTGTTTTTT. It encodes CSARGTGVHTGELFF.

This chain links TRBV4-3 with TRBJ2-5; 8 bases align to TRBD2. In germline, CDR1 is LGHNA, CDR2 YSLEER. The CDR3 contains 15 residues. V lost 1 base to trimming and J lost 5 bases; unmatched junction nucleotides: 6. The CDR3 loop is CASSQGFAGGETQYF. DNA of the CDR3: TGCGCCAGCAGCCAAGGCTTCGCGGGGGGTGAGACCCAGTACTTC.

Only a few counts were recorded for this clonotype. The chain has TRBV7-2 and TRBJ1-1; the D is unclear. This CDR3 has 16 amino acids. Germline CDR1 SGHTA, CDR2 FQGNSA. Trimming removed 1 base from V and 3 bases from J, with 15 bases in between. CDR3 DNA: TGTGCCAGCAGCTTAGGTGTTTGGGGTAGGGACACTGAAGCTTTCTTT. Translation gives CASSLGVWGRDTEAFF.

In DNA, the CDR3 is TGTGCCAGCAGCTTGACTAGCGGGGGGGGCGAAACCTACGAGCAGTACTTC. Translated, it gives CASSLTSGGGETYEQYF. The chain carries TRBV7-9 and TRBJ2-7, with 14 bases that match TRBD2. Trimming cost V 3 bases and J 2 bases; bases outside gene matches: 6. CDR1 is SEHNR and CDR2 is FQNEAQ in the germline V gene (reference sequence). CDR3 length equals 17 residues.

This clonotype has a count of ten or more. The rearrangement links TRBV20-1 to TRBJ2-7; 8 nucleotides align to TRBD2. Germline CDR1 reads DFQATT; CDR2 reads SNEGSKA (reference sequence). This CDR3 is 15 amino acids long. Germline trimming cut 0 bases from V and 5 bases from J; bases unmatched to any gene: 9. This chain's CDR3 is CSARDPQRGPNEQYF. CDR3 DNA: TGCAGTGCTAGAGATCCCCAGCGGGGGCCCAACGAGCAGTACTTC.

CDR3 nucleotides: TGTGCCAGCAGCCCTGACATCGGCCAGCCCCAGCATTTT. Residues: CASSPDIGQPQHF. The chain uses TRBV7-2 and TRBJ1-5; D call uncertain. Germline CDR1 reads SGHTA; CDR2 reads FQGNSA. The CDR3 is made up of 13 amino acids. V dropped 5 bases and J dropped 7 bases, with 12 bases sitting between them.

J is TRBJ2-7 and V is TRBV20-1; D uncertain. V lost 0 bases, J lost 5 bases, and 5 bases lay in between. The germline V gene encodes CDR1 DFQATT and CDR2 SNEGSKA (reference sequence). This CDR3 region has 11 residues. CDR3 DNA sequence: TGCAGTGCTAGAGAATTTAACGAGCAGTACTTC. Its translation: CSAREFNEQYF.

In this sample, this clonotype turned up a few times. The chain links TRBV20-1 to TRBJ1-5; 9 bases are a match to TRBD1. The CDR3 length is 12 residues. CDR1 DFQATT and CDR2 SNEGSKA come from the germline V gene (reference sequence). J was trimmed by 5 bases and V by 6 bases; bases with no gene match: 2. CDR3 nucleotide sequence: TGCAGTGCAGGACAGGGGTATCAGCCCCAGCATTTT. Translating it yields CSAGQGYQPQHF.

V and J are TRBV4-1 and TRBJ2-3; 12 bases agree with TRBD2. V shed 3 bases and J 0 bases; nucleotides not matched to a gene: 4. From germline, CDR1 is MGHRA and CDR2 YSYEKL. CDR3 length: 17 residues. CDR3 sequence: CASSHGLAGTSTDTQYF. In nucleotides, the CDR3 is TGCGCCAGCAGCCACGGACTAGCGGGGACTAGCACAGATACGCAGTATTTT.